The sequence of this T cell receptor (beta chain) was determined in a study of tumor and adjacent non-tumor tissue in lung cancer. Per germline, CDR1 MNHEY and CDR2 SVGEGT. This CDR3 comprises 15 residues. V trimming: 6 bases; J trimming: 3 bases; junction bases outside the gene matches: 8. Worth noting for this clonotype: Its antigen is unidentified. Possible read error: a much larger clone is one base away.

Points from the study as a whole: Tumor TCR diversity, when higher, was linked to shorter survival.

No cell sorting was done before RNA was extracted from the tissue. A modified ARM-PCR protocol with three rounds of nested PCR amplified TCRbeta. TCRdb used MiXCR to reprocess the multiplex PCR reads, holding one entry per CDR3 protein. The sample has some 100,000 distinct CDR3 sequences, roughly 80% seen once. Source material: lung tumor tissue. The rearrangement uses TRBV6-2 or TRBV6-3 and TRBJ1-5, with 7 bases matching TRBD1. This TCR came from a woman aged 60-75 years with non-small cell lung cancer. The CDR3 DNA reads TGTGCCAGCAGAATACAGGGGTTCAACAATCAGCCCCAGCATTTT. Its protein product is CASRIQGFNNQPQHF.